These T cell receptor beta chains were read from a single sample in a study of response to subunit inactivated influenza vaccine. Using its own MiXCR run on the RT-PCR reads, TCRdb lists one record per CDR3 protein. The table shows fewer than 750,000 distinct CDR3 sequences, with 12% to 15% occurring only once. Sample: PBMCs from blood, taken about 12 days after vaccination. These receptors were taken from a middle-aged man who received an inactivated influenza vaccine. The CDR3 runs from the conserved cysteine through the conserved F or W. Each record gives: J gene, clone size, D gene, V gene, CDR3 protein, CDR3 DNA. The D gene is left open where the match is weak. Not all rows give a size; the values are once, few, many and, for expanded clones, a class.

>TRBJ1-5|few|-|TRBV28
CASSRTLSNQPQHF
TGTGCCAGCAGTAGGACATTGAGCAATCAGCCCCAGCATTTT
>TRBJ2-1|few|TRBD1|TRBV2
CASRGTGAPEQFF
TGTGCCAGCAGGGGGACAGGCGCCCCTGAGCAGTTCTTC
>TRBJ2-1|-|-|TRBV29-1
CSVETRSSYNEQFF
TGCAGCGTTGAAACCCGGAGCTCCTACAATGAGCAGTTCTTC
>TRBJ2-1|-|TRBD2|TRBV4-2
CAISPGLAGGRSYNEQFF
TGTGCCATCAGCCCCGGGCTAGCGGGAGGGCGATCCTACAATGAGCAGTTCTTC
>TRBJ2-1|many|-|TRBV28
CASSYAKTNEQFF
TGTGCCAGCAGTTATGCGAAGACCAATGAGCAGTTCTTC
>TRBJ2-1|-|-|TRBV20-1
CSAFRAAGDEQFF
TGCAGTGCTTTCCGGGCCGCTGGGGATGAGCAGTTCTTC
>TRBJ1-2|-|-|TRBV18
CASSPGGQTNYGYTF
TGTGCCAGCTCACCAGGCGGACAGACCAACTATGGCTACACCTTC
>TRBJ2-7|-|TRBD1|TRBV4-3
CASSQARGLEQYF
TGCGCCAGCAGCCAAGCAAGGGGGCTCGAGCAGTACTTC
>TRBJ2-1|few|TRBD1|TRBV9
CASNRQGASYNEQFF
TGTGCCAGCAATCGACAGGGGGCATCCTACAATGAGCAGTTCTTC
>TRBJ1-2|-|-|TRBV10-3
CAISTVSDGDGYTF
TGTGCCATCAGTACGGTGTCAGACGGGGATGGCTACACCTTC
>TRBJ2-1|-|TRBD2|TRBV28
CASVRAGAGGNEQFF
TGTGCCAGCGTTAGAGCGGGAGCGGGGGGCAATGAGCAGTTCTTC
>TRBJ1-3|few|-|TRBV18
CASSPASLRGSGNTIYF
TGTGCCAGCTCACCAGCGTCGTTGAGGGGCTCTGGAAACACCATATATTTT
>TRBJ2-6|-|-|TRBV15
CATSRDERTGGANVLTF
TGTGCCACCAGCAGAGATGAGAGGACTGGTGGGGCCAACGTCCTGACTTTC
>TRBJ1-2|few|-|TRBV5-6
CASSPGGGRGYTF
TGTGCCAGCAGCCCCGGGGGAGGTCGTGGCTACACCTTC
>TRBJ1-3|few|TRBD1|TRBV6-5
CASSYGTGSSGNTIYF
TGTGCCAGCAGTTACGGGACAGGGAGCTCTGGAAACACCATATATTTT
>TRBJ1-4|many|TRBD1|TRBV28
CASRIGQGRGEKLFF
TGTGCCAGCAGAATCGGACAGGGGAGGGGTGAAAAACTGTTTTTT
>TRBJ2-5|-|TRBD2|TRBV11-2
CASSLSSGAQETQYF
TGTGCCAGCAGCTTATCTAGCGGGGCCCAAGAGACCCAGTACTTC
>TRBJ2-6|-|-|TRBV7-2
CASARPGANVLTF
TGTGCCAGCGCGAGACCTGGGGCCAACGTCCTGACTTTC
>TRBJ2-3|-|TRBD2|TRBV4-1
CASSQRPGTSGGYTDTQYF
TGCGCCAGCAGCCAACGTCCCGGGACTAGCGGGGGATACACAGATACGCAGTATTTT
>TRBJ1-6|few|TRBD1|TRBV11-1
CASSPRDSQGVYNSPLHF
TGTGCCAGCAGCCCGCGGGACTCACAGGGGGTATATAATTCACCCCTCCACTTT
>TRBJ2-1|few|TRBD2|TRBV5-6
CASSLDRSAGGTHNEQFF
TGTGCCAGCAGCTTGGACCGATCGGCGGGAGGAACCCACAATGAGCAGTTCTTC
>TRBJ2-2|once|-|TRBV4-2
CASIRRDNTGELFF
TGTGCCAGCATCCGACGGGATAACACCGGGGAGCTGTTTTTT
>TRBJ1-5|few|TRBD1|TRBV6-2/TRBV6-3
CASTIRGQGGSNQPQHF
TGTGCCAGCACCATCCGGGGACAGGGAGGTAGCAATCAGCCCCAGCATTTT
>TRBJ2-7|-|-|TRBV10-3
CATALDSTALHEQYF
TGTGCCACTGCGTTAGACTCCACCGCGTTACACGAGCAGTACTTC
>TRBJ2-3|few|-|TRBV12-3/TRBV12-4
CASTEGRVGFSTDTQYF
TGTGCCAGTACGGAGGGACGAGTTGGGTTTAGCACAGATACGCAGTATTTT
>TRBJ1-5|many|-|TRBV6-5
CASSYGGGNQPQHF
TGTGCCAGCAGTTACGGGGGGGGCAATCAGCCCCAGCATTTT
>TRBJ2-1|few|-|TRBV12-3/TRBV12-4
CASRRAGVSYNEQFF
TGTGCCAGCAGAAGAGCCGGGGTTTCCTACAATGAGCAGTTCTTC
>TRBJ2-7|many|-|TRBV5-1
CASSSGDTNYEQYF
TGCGCCAGCAGCTCAGGGGACACTAACTACGAGCAGTACTTC
>TRBJ2-7|few|TRBD1|TRBV6-2/TRBV6-3
CASRSGQGSLLFYEQYF
TGTGCCAGCAGGTCGGGACAGGGGTCCCTCTTATTCTACGAGCAGTACTTC
>TRBJ1-1|few|-|TRBV25-1
CASSLDGTTEAFF
TGTGCCAGTTCCTTAGACGGGACCACTGAAGCTTTCTTT
>TRBJ1-1|few|-|TRBV7-9
CASSLFGDPEAFF
TGTGCCAGCAGCTTATTCGGGGACCCTGAAGCTTTCTTT
>TRBJ2-7|-|TRBD1|TRBV9
CASSDSGGASQEQYF
TGTGCCAGCAGCGACTCAGGGGGCGCTTCTCAAGAGCAGTACTTC
>TRBJ2-2|-|-|TRBV4-2
CASSQGPSGELFF
TGTGCCAGCAGCCAGGGACCATCCGGGGAGCTGTTTTTT
>TRBJ2-5|few|-|TRBV5-1
CASSLVPGKETQYF
TGCGCCAGCAGCTTGGTTCCGGGGAAGGAGACCCAGTACTTC
>TRBJ2-1|few|TRBD1|TRBV7-9
CASSLRTGKYNEQFF
TGTGCCAGCAGCCTACGGACAGGGAAATACAATGAGCAGTTCTTC